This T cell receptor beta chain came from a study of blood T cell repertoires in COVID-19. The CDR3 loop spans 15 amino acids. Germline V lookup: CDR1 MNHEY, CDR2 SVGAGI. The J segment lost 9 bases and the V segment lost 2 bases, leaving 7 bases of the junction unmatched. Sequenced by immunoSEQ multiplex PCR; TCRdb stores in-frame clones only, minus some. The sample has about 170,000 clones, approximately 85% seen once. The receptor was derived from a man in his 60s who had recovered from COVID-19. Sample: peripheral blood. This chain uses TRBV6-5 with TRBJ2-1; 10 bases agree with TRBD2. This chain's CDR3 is CASSYRAGGPGEQFF. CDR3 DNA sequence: TGTGCCAGCAGTTACCGAGCGGGGGGGCCCGGTGAGCAGTTCTTC.